Each of the 26 T cell receptor beta chains below was sequenced from the same sample in a study of identical twins. TCRdb reprocessed the 5' RACE reads via MiXCR and lists one record per CDR3 protein. The sample contains 250,000 to 300,000 distinct CDR3 sequences, around 8.8% of which appear only once. These data also featured in a second study, about yellow fever vaccine responses in identical twins.

The source material was CD8+ T cells sorted from blood. The receptors here all came from a woman under 30 in good health.

J is TRBJ2-1 and V is TRBV27; the D gene is possibly TRBD2 (8 bases). V was cut by 11 bases and J by 1 base, with 33 bases left in between. Germline CDR1 reads MNHEY; CDR2 reads SMNVEV (reference sequence). The CDR3 consists of 20 residues. The CDR3 loop reads CASRLYEGVGGDRSYNEQFF. CDR3 DNA: TGTGCCTCCCGCCTGTACGAGGGGGTCGGGGGGGACAGATCCTACAATGAGCAGTTCTTC.

This clonotype was seen more than once but under ten times. The chain is built from TRBV5-8 and TRBJ2-1; no reliable D call. Germline-derived CDR1 and CDR2 are SGHTS and YDEGEE. V was pared by 4 bases and J by 4 bases, with 15 bases between. CDR3 length: 15 residues. The CDR3 region is CASSRPVGLYNEQFF. The CDR3 DNA sequence: TGTGCCAGCAGCCGGCCGGTGGGTTTATACAATGAGCAGTTCTTC.

This clonotype has more than one count but fewer than ten. The chain carries TRBV11-2 and TRBJ2-7; possibly TRBD2 for D (5 bases). CDR1 and CDR2 (germline): SGHAT, FQNNGV. V was trimmed by 1 base and J by 3 bases, leaving 10 bases between them. The CDR3 extends over 14 amino acids. CDR3 nucleotides: TGTGCCAGCAGCTTAGGACCGGAGGTCTACGAGCAGTACTTC. Amino acids: CASSLGPEVYEQYF.

The rearrangement uses TRBV7-2 and TRBJ2-5, with TRBD2 as a possible D gene (5 bases). V was shortened by 5 bases and J by 2 bases, with 12 bases between the two germline ends. Germline CDR1 is SGHTA and CDR2 is FQGNSA. The CDR3 spans 14 residues. The CDR3 sequence: CASSLNGLQETQYF. For the CDR3, the DNA is TGTGCCAGCAGCCTCAACGGACTGCAAGAGACCCAGTACTTC.

The rearrangement uses TRBV5-1 and TRBJ1-2; weak D call: TRBD1 (5 bases). The V gene lost 6 bases and the J gene lost 7 bases, with 25 bases spanning the gap. CDR1 is SGHRS, CDR2 YFSETQ, per germline. The CDR3 covers 16 residues. CDR3 sequence reads: CASTNPTAGGEGGYTF. The CDR3 coding sequence is TGCGCCAGCACCAACCCCACGGCGGGAGGGGAAGGTGGCTACACCTTC.

J is TRBJ2-1 and V is TRBV20-1, with unresolved D. CDR3 length: 11 amino acids. Germline V CDR1 and CDR2: DFQATT, SNEGSKA (reference sequence). V was trimmed by 6 bases and J by 10 bases, leaving 13 bases between them. The CDR3 nucleotides are TGCAGTGCCAGCATAACGGGCGAGCAGTTCTTC. It is translated as CSASITGEQFF.

The sample holds many counts of this clonotype. This chain links TRBV4-3 with TRBJ2-7; D perhaps matches TRBD2 (5 bases). Germline V gives CDR1 LGHNA, CDR2 YSLEER. This CDR3 has 15 residues. V lost 1 base and J lost 4, with 14 bases in between. CDR3 nucleotides: TGCGCCAGCAGCCAAGGACTTAGCGATCATTACGAGCAGTACTTC. Translating it yields CASSQGLSDHYEQYF.

This sequence joins TRBV28 and TRBJ2-2, with D perhaps TRBD1 (6 bases). Germline values: CDR1 MDHEN, CDR2 SYDVKM. V was pared by 7 bases and J by 2 bases, with 20 bases between. CDR3 length: 17 amino acids. CDR3 nucleotide sequence: TGTGCCAGCAAAGGTGTGCTTTGGACAGCCAACACCGGGGAGCTGTTTTTT. The encoded protein is CASKGVLWTANTGELFF.

The chain recombines TRBV5-5 with TRBJ2-3, with D hard to call. CDR1 is SGHKS, CDR2 YYEKEE, per germline (reference sequence). V lost 5 bases, J lost 4 bases, and 8 bases lay in between. The CDR3 spans 12 residues. The CDR3 loop is CASRDIADTQYF. DNA of the CDR3: TGTGCCAGCAGAGACATCGCAGATACGCAGTATTTT.

With regard to this clonotype: This sequence may be a read error, since a much larger clone differs from it by one base. This chain joins TRBV4-1 and TRBJ2-7; possible D gene TRBD1, 6 bases. The germline gives CDR1 MGHRA, CDR2 YSYEKL. The CDR3 is 13 residues long. The CDR3 nucleotides read TGCACCAGCAGCCAAGGGGGACCCTACGAGCAGTACTTC. Protein: CTSSQGGPYEQYF.

This clonotype has a handful of counts. The chain uses TRBV29-1 and TRBJ2-1; D perhaps matches TRBD2 (5 bases). V was clipped by 4 bases and J by 2 bases, with 6 bases between them. Germline V gene lookup returns CDR1 SQVTM and CDR2 ANQGSEA. The CDR3 runs 12 residues. The CDR3 nucleotides are TGCAGCGTTGTCGGGGCCTACAATGAGCAGTTCTTC. Encoded protein: CSVVGAYNEQFF.

This clonotype came up many times. The V and J genes are TRBV7-9 and TRBJ2-1; no firm D call. This CDR3 is 14 amino acids long. Germline CDR1 reads SEHNR; CDR2 reads FQNEAQ (reference sequence). Deletions cut 1 base from V and 4 bases from J, with 8 bases between. CDR3 in amino acids: CASSLGGLYNEQFF. For the CDR3, the DNA is TGTGCCAGCAGCTTAGGGGGTTTGTACAATGAGCAGTTCTTC.

V and J are TRBV5-5 and TRBJ2-7; possibly TRBD2 for D (5 bases). The CDR3 spans 12 residues. V lost 1 base to trimming and J lost 5 bases, with 7 bases between them. Germline V lookup: CDR1 SGHKS, CDR2 YYEKEE (reference sequence). CDR3 nucleotides: TGTGCCAGCAGCTTGTTCGGGGACGAGCAGTACTTC. It encodes CASSLFGDEQYF.

This clonotype was observed a few times. J is TRBJ2-2 and V is TRBV24-1; TRBD1 aligns across 9 bases. The CDR3 loop spans 16 amino acids. Trimming at V came to 5 bases and at J to 4 bases, leaving 7 bases not matched to a gene. CDR1 and CDR2 (germline): KGHDR, SFDVKD. CDR3 sequence reads: CATSAETGGSTGELFF. The DNA for the CDR3 is TGTGCCACCAGTGCAGAGACAGGGGGGAGCACCGGGGAGCTGTTTTTT.

V usage is TRBV7-9 and J usage is TRBJ2-7; D call uncertain. Looked up from germline, CDR1 is SEHNR and CDR2 is FQNEAQ (reference sequence). Trimming cost V 5 bases and J 0 bases, with 11 bases left between them. This CDR3 has 14 amino acids. The CDR3 loop is CASSPWAASYEQYF. The DNA for the CDR3 is TGTGCCAGCAGCCCTTGGGCGGCCTCCTACGAGCAGTACTTC.

This clonotype has just a few counts. The V gene is TRBV4-3, the J gene TRBJ2-7, with a tentative D call TRBD1 (5 bases). CDR1 is LGHNA and CDR2 is YSLEER in the germline V gene. Trimming took 0 bases from V and 3 from J, leaving 12 bases between them. This CDR3 contains 15 residues. CDR3 amino acids: CASSQDGAGVYEQYF. The CDR3, as DNA: TGCGCCAGCAGCCAAGATGGGGCAGGAGTCTACGAGCAGTACTTC.

This clonotype was recorded only once. The chain uses TRBV19 and TRBJ2-1, with TRBD2 matching over 11 bases. The CDR3 spans 16 residues. Per germline, CDR1 LNHDA and CDR2 SQIVND (reference sequence). Trimming removed 2 bases from V and 3 bases from J; junction bases left unmatched: 3. The CDR3 loop reads CASSITGTSGYNEQFF. The CDR3 DNA reads as TGTGCCAGTAGTATAACCGGGACTAGCGGCTACAATGAGCAGTTCTTC.

This clonotype was seen only a few times. The gene calls are TRBV7-2 and TRBJ2-2; D could derive from TRBD1 or TRBD2 (5 bases each). The CDR3 sequence is 17 residues long. Germline CDR1 SGHTA, CDR2 FQGNSA. V was shortened by 7 bases and J by 0 bases, with 18 bases between the two germline ends. The CDR3: CASTPGQVLANTGELFF. As DNA, the CDR3 is TGTGCCAGCACCCCGGGGCAGGTGCTCGCGAACACCGGGGAGCTGTTTTTT.

CDR3: CASSPGHTQYF. The CDR3 DNA sequence: TGTGCCAGCAGTCCGGGGCATACGCAGTATTTT. The J gene is TRBJ2-3, the V gene TRBV28; tentatively, D is TRBD1 or TRBD2 (5 bases each). There are 11 residues in the CDR3. The V end was cut by 5 bases, the J end by 7 bases, with 7 bases between. Per germline, CDR1 MDHEN and CDR2 SYDVKM.

In this sample, this clonotype turned up many times. The chain combines TRBV27 with TRBJ1-2; 7 nucleotides agree with TRBD1. The CDR3 consists of 15 residues. Germline CDR1 is MNHEY and CDR2 is SMNVEV (reference sequence). Trimming removed 0 bases from V and 3 bases from J; junction bases left unmatched: 4. Written as DNA, the CDR3 is TGTGCCAGCAGTTTATCCTGGACAGGAGACTATGGCTACACCTTC. Its protein product is CASSLSWTGDYGYTF.

V is TRBV29-1 and J is TRBJ2-1; 8 bases map to TRBD1. Germline assignment: CDR1 SQVTM and CDR2 ANQGSEA. The CDR3 runs to 13 residues. Trimming cost V 4 bases and J 4 bases; bases outside gene matches: 3. Here the CDR3 DNA reads TGCAGCGTTGTACAGGGGGTTTACAATGAGCAGTTCTTC. Encoded protein: CSVVQGVYNEQFF.

The genes are TRBV4-3 and TRBJ2-7, with 11 bases matching TRBD2. The CDR3 totals 14 residues. Germline-derived CDR1 and CDR2 are LGHNA and YSLEER. J was trimmed by 3 bases and V by 6 bases; bases with no gene match: 4. The CDR3 coding sequence is TGCGCCAGCAGACAGGGACTAGCGGACTACGAGCAGTACTTC. Translated: CASRQGLADYEQYF.

This chain joins TRBV7-2 and TRBJ2-4; 9 bases match TRBD1. Losses at the gene ends were 4 bases for V and 7 bases for J; bases not matched to a gene: 2. Germline CDR1 SGHTA, CDR2 FQGNSA. The CDR3 loop spans 13 amino acids. The CDR3 DNA reads as TGTGCCAGCAGCTCCGGACAGGGGAACATTCAGTACTTC. The encoded protein is CASSSGQGNIQYF.

This clonotype was recorded a few times. The rearrangement links TRBV19 to TRBJ2-7; TRBD2 aligns across 7 bases. The V segment lost 6 bases and the J segment 2 bases; nucleotides outside the gene matches: 7. The CDR3 runs 14 residues. CDR1 and CDR2 (germline): LNHDA, SQIVND (reference sequence). The CDR3 region is CASSFGRATYEQYF. CDR3 nucleotides: TGTGCCAGTAGCTTTGGGAGGGCTACCTACGAGCAGTACTTC.

This clonotype was counted once. This chain links TRBV6-6 with TRBJ2-5; D gene unclear. V lost 8 bases and J lost 7, with 2 bases in between. The CDR3 has 8 residues. CDR1 and CDR2 from the germline V gene are MNHNY and SVGAGI (reference sequence). The CDR3 here is CASGTQYF. In nucleotides, the CDR3 is TGTGCCAGCGGGACCCAGTACTTC.

This clonotype was observed at least ten times. The V and J genes are TRBV12-3 or TRBV12-4 and TRBJ2-2; maybe TRBD1 (6 bases). The CDR3 runs to 15 residues. V lost 5 bases and J 4 bases, leaving 14 bases between the germline ends. CDR3 bases: TGTGCCAGCAGTACAATACAGGGAACCACCGGGGAGCTGTTTTTT. Amino acids: CASSTIQGTTGELFF.